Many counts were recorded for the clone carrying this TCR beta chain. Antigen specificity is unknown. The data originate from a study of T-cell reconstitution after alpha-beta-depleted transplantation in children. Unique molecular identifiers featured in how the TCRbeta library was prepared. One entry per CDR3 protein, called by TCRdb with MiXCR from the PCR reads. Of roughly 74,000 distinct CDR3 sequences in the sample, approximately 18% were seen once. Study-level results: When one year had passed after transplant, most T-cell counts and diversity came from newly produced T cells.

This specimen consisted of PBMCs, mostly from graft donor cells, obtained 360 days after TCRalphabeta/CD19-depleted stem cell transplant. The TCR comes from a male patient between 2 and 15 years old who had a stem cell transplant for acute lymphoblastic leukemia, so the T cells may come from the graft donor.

CDR3 region: CSVNGNSYEQYF. In DNA form, the CDR3 reads TGCAGCGTTAACGGCAACTCCTACGAGCAGTACTTC. This sequence joins TRBV29-1 and TRBJ2-7; D gene unclear. The V gene lost 5 bases and the J gene lost 0 bases, with 8 bases spanning the gap. The germline CDR1 and CDR2 sequences are SQVTM and ANQGSEA. The CDR3 has 12 amino acids.